This T cell receptor beta chain comes out of a study of blood T cell repertoires in COVID-19. About the study: Specimens from acute and convalescent COVID-19 originated in the United States, Italy and Spain. Nucleic acid was either cDNA or gDNA, and it came from T cells, B-cell-depleted T cells, or PBMCs.

The CDR3 loop spans 13 amino acids. J lost 5 bases, V lost 4 bases, and 1 base had no gene match. The method was immunoSEQ multiplex PCR; TCRdb's version includes in-frame clones alone and lacks a portion of them. The sample lists roughly 100,000 clones, 87% seen once, with 5% to 8% in the top ten. Material: peripheral blood. The gene calls are TRBV12-3 or TRBV12-4 and TRBJ1-2, with 10 positions matching TRBD1. The TCR sequence derives from a human donor in a cohort sampled during active COVID-19. CDR3 sequence (DNA): TGTGCCAGCAGTTCGGGACAGGGGTATGGCTACACCTTC. Translated: CASSSGQGYGYTF.